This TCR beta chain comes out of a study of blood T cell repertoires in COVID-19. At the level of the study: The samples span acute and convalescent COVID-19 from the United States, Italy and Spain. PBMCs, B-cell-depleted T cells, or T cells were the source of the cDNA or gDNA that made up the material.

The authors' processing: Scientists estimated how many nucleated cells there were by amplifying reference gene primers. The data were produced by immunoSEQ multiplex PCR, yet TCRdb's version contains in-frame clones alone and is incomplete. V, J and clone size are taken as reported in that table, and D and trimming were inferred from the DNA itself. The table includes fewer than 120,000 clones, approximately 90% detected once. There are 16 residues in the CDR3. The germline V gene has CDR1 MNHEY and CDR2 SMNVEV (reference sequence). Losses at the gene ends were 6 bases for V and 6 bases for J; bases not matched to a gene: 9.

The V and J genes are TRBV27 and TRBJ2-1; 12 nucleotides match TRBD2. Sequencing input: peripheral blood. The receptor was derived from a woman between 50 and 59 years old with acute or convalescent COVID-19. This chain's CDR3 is CASRLPGLAGSNEQFF. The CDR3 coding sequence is TGTGCCAGCAGACTACCGGGACTAGCGGGTTCCAATGAGCAGTTCTTC.